This T cell receptor beta chain was recorded in a study of Graves' ophthalmopathy and Graves' hyperthyroidism. Broader study findings: Appearing in blood as well were most expanded thyroid clonotypes above 0.001 frequency.

Comments on this clonotype: As yet, its antigen is unknown. At one end the junction does not follow the germline gene, possibly because of a read error.

Researchers took RNA transcripts and amplified TCR beta CDR3 regions from them. HTBI primers primed a first-round RT-PCR, and a second-round multiplex PCR followed. TCRdb called the multiplex PCR reads again in MiXCR, with one record for every CDR3 protein. Of roughly 410,000 distinct CDR3 sequences in the sample, approximately 15% are singletons; the top ten hold approximately 7%. The clonotype originates from a woman under 30 with stable Graves' hyperthyroidism. The sample was peripheral blood.

CDR3 protein: CASSLAANSPLHF. CDR3 sequence (DNA): TGTGCCAGCAGTTTAGCGGCGAATTCACCCCTCCACTTC. V usage is TRBV12-3 or TRBV12-4 and J usage is TRBJ1-6; D call uncertain. The CDR3 covers 13 residues.